This T cell receptor beta chain was identified in a study of cytomegalovirus exposure and HLA in healthy donors. Study in general: Most donors, more than 80% of 398 genotyped, fell in the Caucasian-associated ancestry cluster. Study-wide results and caveats: A classifier reportedly called cytomegalovirus status with high sensitivity and specificity. Many donors shared some public TCRs, even though most TCR sequences were rare. The study designated 160 or so TCR beta chains cytomegalovirus-associated.

Primers for the PCR totalled 60 Vbeta and 13 Jbeta. Assay: immunoSEQ multiplex PCR; the TCRdb copy retains only in-frame clones and omits some. The data show about 140,000 clones, roughly four fifths seen once. This clone was picked up one time. What it binds is not known. Trimming left V 1 base short and J 9 bases short, with 18 bases between. The CDR3 contains 15 residues. Per germline, CDR1 LGHNA and CDR2 YSLEER. Sequenced: PBMCs. The V call is TRBV4-3, the J call TRBJ1-2; no clear D gene. The sequence was collected from a male donor in good health and CMV-seronegative. Here the CDR3 DNA reads TGCGCCAGCAGCCAAGTCCCCACCTCGGCGGAAAGCTACACCTTC. Amino acids: CASSQVPTSAESYTF.